This TCR beta chain was recorded in a study of CD8+ T cells in alopecia areata. CDR3 length: 13 amino acids. Trimming took 0 bases from V and 7 from J, leaving 6 bases between them. The germline CDR1 and CDR2 sequences are LGHNT and FRNRAP. Specified treatment: oral pan-JAK inhibitor, 5-10 mg twice daily. Sequencing relied on a cDNA template that was reverse transcribed from extracted RNA. The data were produced by immunoSEQ multiplex PCR, yet TCRdb's version contains in-frame clones alone and is incomplete. The sample holds over 150,000 clones, around 58% seen once. This chain links TRBV12-5 with TRBJ2-2; D gene unclear. This sample comprised CD8+ T cells sorted from blood, obtained at week 24, from a patient treated with tofacitinib. This receptor was identified in a human donor with alopecia areata. The CDR3 nucleotides are TGTGCTAGTGGTTTGGTAAGGGACGGGGAGCTGTTTTTT. Amino acid sequence: CASGLVRDGELFF.